Below, 31 T cell receptor beta chains from the same sample are listed, as sequenced in a study of T-cell reconstitution after alpha-beta-depleted transplantation in children. During its preparation, the TCRbeta library received unique molecular identifiers. TCRdb redid the calling of the PCR reads with MiXCR, one entry per CDR3 protein. The sample holds about 580,000 distinct CDR3 sequences; around 23% are singletons and the top ten take approximately 14%. Sample: PBMCs, mostly from graft donor cells, taken 360 days after TCRalphabeta/CD19-depleted stem cell transplant. The receptors were sampled from a boy under two years old who had a stem cell transplant for acute myeloid leukemia, so the T cells may come from the graft donor.

This clonotype was counted ten times or more. The rearrangement uses TRBV6-5 and TRBJ2-7; maybe TRBD1 (6 bases). CDR3 length: 16 amino acids. Germline V gene sequence: CDR1 MNHEY, CDR2 SVGAGI. The V end lost 0 bases, the J end lost 2 bases, and 14 bases lay between the germline ends. For the CDR3, the DNA is TGTGCCAGCAGTTACTCGACTTGCCAGGGGACCTACGAGCAGTACGTC. Translating gives CASSYSTCQGTYEQYV.

Here the CDR3 DNA reads TGCAGTGCTAGAGTAGCAGGGGGACTCAATCAGCCCCAGCATTTT. Translated, it gives CSARVAGGLNQPQHF. The J gene is TRBJ1-5, the V gene TRBV20-1, with 7 bases aligning to TRBD1. CDR1 and CDR2 from the germline V gene are DFQATT and SNEGSKA (reference sequence). The CDR3 has 15 residues. V trimming: 1 base; J trimming: 3 bases; junction bases outside the gene matches: 6.

The chain couples TRBV7-2 to TRBJ2-1; tentative D call: TRBD1 (7 bases). The CDR3 consists of 16 residues. V was cut by 5 bases and J by 5 bases, with 19 bases left in between. Germline V gene sequence: CDR1 SGHTA, CDR2 FQGNSA. The CDR3 loop reads CASSPQGGLTNNEQFF. CDR3 DNA: TGTGCCAGCAGCCCGCAGGGGGGACTCACCAACAATGAGCAGTTCTTC.

This clonotype has only a few counts. The CDR3 DNA reads TGTGCCATCAGTGAGTCCGGTCGAGCGGGGGAATACAATGAGCAGTTCTTC. This encodes CAISESGRAGEYNEQFF. V gene TRBV10-3 combines with J gene TRBJ2-1, with 8 bases matching TRBD2. Germline V CDR1 and CDR2: ENHRY, SYGVKD. Trimming removed 0 bases from V and 4 bases from J; junction bases left unmatched: 8. The CDR3 extends over 17 amino acids.

This clonotype has only a few counts. This chain links TRBV10-1 with TRBJ2-2; 7 bases are shared with TRBD2. Trimming cost V 8 bases and J 1 base; bases outside gene matches: 1. CDR1 is WNHNN and CDR2 is SYGVQD in the germline V gene (reference sequence). This CDR3 has 13 amino acids. CDR3 nucleotides: TGCGCCAGCGGGGGGGAGAACACCGGGGAGCTGTTTTTT. Translation gives CASGGENTGELFF.

This chain joins TRBV7-2 and TRBJ2-5; 8 bases agree with TRBD2. CDR1 and CDR2 (germline): SGHTA, FQGNSA. The CDR3 totals 16 residues. V dropped 1 base and J dropped 2; count of bases not matched to a gene: 6. In DNA, the CDR3 is TGTGCCAGCAGCTTAGACGGGGGGGCCGAACAAGAGACCCAGTACTTC. This gives the protein CASSLDGGAEQETQYF.

The chain is built from TRBV15 and TRBJ2-3; TRBD1 aligns across 7 bases. Germline loops: CDR1 LNHNV, CDR2 YYDKDF (reference sequence). Unmatched junction bases numbered 7, after V lost 6 bases and J lost 4 bases. The CDR3 length is 14 residues. The CDR3, as DNA: TGTGCCACCAGTTACAGGGGTCCCCCAGATACGCAGTATTTT. Translated: CATSYRGPPDTQYF.

The chain employs TRBV5-4 and TRBJ1-6; 10 nucleotides line up with TRBD1. The CDR3 is 17 amino acids. V was pared by 2 bases and J by 5 bases, with 7 bases of the junction left unmatched. The germline V gene has CDR1 SGHNT and CDR2 YYREEE (reference sequence). CDR3 protein: CASSFGTGVRNNSPLHF. The CDR3, as DNA: TGTGCCAGCAGCTTTGGGACAGGGGTGAGAAATAATTCACCCCTCCACTTT.

The chain combines TRBV12-3 or TRBV12-4 with TRBJ2-1; possible D gene TRBD2, 6 bases. This CDR3 is built from 17 residues. The V gene lost 8 bases and the J gene lost 7 bases, with 27 bases spanning the gap. In nucleotides, the CDR3 is TGTGCCAGCGCATCTCTCTTTCGCAGGGAGGCGTGGAATGAGCAGTTCTTC. It specifies CASASLFRREAWNEQFF.

This clonotype was found a few times. The chain recombines TRBV28 with TRBJ2-3, with D tentatively TRBD2 (6 bases). Trimming removed 4 bases at V and 0 bases at J, with 23 bases between. Germline-derived CDR1 and CDR2 are MDHEN and SYDVKM. The CDR3 is made up of 19 amino acids. In DNA form, the CDR3 reads TGTGCCAGCAGTTCCCTGTGGCAGGCGGGGAGCGCTAGCACAGATACGCAGTATTTT. Protein product: CASSSLWQAGSASTDTQYF.

This clonotype occurred many times. The chain joins TRBV18 to TRBJ2-1; D not certain. V gave up 4 bases and J gave up 6 bases, with 7 bases separating them. CDR1 is KGHSH and CDR2 is LQKENI in the germline V gene. The CDR3 runs 12 residues. The chain's CDR3 is CASSLGFNEQFF. In DNA form, the CDR3 reads TGTGCCAGCTCACTCGGGTTCAATGAGCAGTTCTTC.

The V call is TRBV20-1, the J call TRBJ2-2; D may be TRBD1 (6 bases). Trimming took 3 bases from V and 0 from J, leaving 11 bases between them. CDR3 size: 15 residues. CDR1 DFQATT and CDR2 SNEGSKA come from the germline V gene (reference sequence). The DNA of the CDR3 is TGCAGTGCTAGGGTGAGGACAGCGAACACCGGGGAGCTGTTTTTT. Protein product: CSARVRTANTGELFF.

This clonotype was detected many times. The chain has TRBV5-5 and TRBJ2-6; 8 positions match TRBD2. Unmatched junction bases numbered 3, after V lost 4 bases and J lost 0 bases. In germline, CDR1 is SGHKS, CDR2 YYEKEE (reference sequence). There are 16 residues in the CDR3. The CDR3 sequence is CASSRGGISGANVLTF. The CDR3, as DNA: TGTGCCAGCAGCCGGGGGGGAATCTCTGGGGCCAACGTCCTGACTTTC.

There are a few counts of this clonotype. This chain links TRBV9 with TRBJ2-7; perhaps TRBD1 as D (5 bases). Germline values: CDR1 SGDLS, CDR2 YYNGEE. This CDR3 has 15 residues. V was trimmed by 3 bases and J by 0 bases, leaving 13 bases between them. CDR3 loop: CASSAQGMSSYEQYF. Written as DNA, the CDR3 is TGTGCCAGCAGCGCCCAGGGCATGAGCTCCTACGAGCAGTACTTC.

This clonotype was seen a few times. This rearrangement joins TRBV6-5 to TRBJ2-1, with 12 bases matching TRBD2. This CDR3 has 17 residues. V was pared by 2 bases and J by 5 bases, with 7 bases of the junction left unmatched. The germline gives CDR1 MNHEY, CDR2 SVGAGI. Written as DNA, the CDR3 is TGTGCCAGCAGTTACATCACTAGCGGGGGGCCTAACAATGAGCAGTTCTTC. Its protein is CASSYITSGGPNNEQFF.

This clonotype was counted once. CDR3 amino acids: CASSWGDYSYNEQFF. CDR3 sequence (DNA): TGCGCCAGCAGCTGGGGGGACTATTCCTACAATGAGCAGTTCTTC. The V gene is TRBV5-1, the J gene TRBJ2-1; 7 bases are shared with TRBD2. V gave up 3 bases and J gave up 1 base; unmatched junction bases: 4. The CDR3 is 15 amino acids. Looked up from germline, CDR1 is SGHRS and CDR2 is YFSETQ.

This clonotype was counted between two and nine times. This CDR3 is CASSFRGLEETQYF. For the CDR3, the DNA is TGTGCCAGCAGCTTCAGGGGGTTGGAGGAGACCCAGTACTTC. The chain has TRBV7-9 and TRBJ2-5; TRBD1 agrees at 7 bases. The junction had 6 bases not matched to a gene; V was cut back by 3 bases and J by 5 bases. From germline, CDR1 is SEHNR and CDR2 FQNEAQ (reference sequence). CDR3 length: 14 amino acids. The variable domain in full, with the rest retrieved from reference TRBV7-9 and TRBJ2-5, is DTGVSQNPRHKITKRGQNVTFRCDPISEHNRLYWYRQTLGQGPEFLTYFQNEAQLEKSRLLSDRFSAERPKGSFSTLEIQRTEQGDSAMYLCASSFRGLEETQYFGPGTRLLVL.

The chain has TRBV20-1 and TRBJ2-3, with TRBD1 matching over 10 bases. With 3 bases clipped from V and 5 bases from J, the junction kept 5 bases outside the gene matches. This CDR3 has 14 residues. Germline loops: CDR1 DFQATT, CDR2 SNEGSKA (reference sequence). CDR3 DNA: TGCAGTGCTAGTGACAGGGGGCGCGGAGATACGCAGTATTTT. This sequence encodes CSASDRGRGDTQYF.

This clonotype was recorded only once. The J gene is TRBJ2-3, the V gene TRBV5-1; 9 bases align to TRBD2. This CDR3 comprises 15 residues. The germline CDR1 and CDR2 sequences are SGHRS and YFSETQ. J gave up 5 bases and V 2 bases, and 6 bases lay outside the gene matches. CDR3 sequence reads: CASSFTLAGKDTQYF. CDR3 sequence (DNA): TGCGCCAGCAGCTTTACACTAGCGGGTAAAGATACGCAGTATTTT.

V usage is TRBV28 and J usage is TRBJ1-1; TRBD1 agrees at 9 bases. The CDR3 covers 17 residues. Unmatched junction bases numbered 15, after V lost 5 bases and J lost 5 bases. CDR1 and CDR2 (germline): MDHEN, SYDVKM. The CDR3 DNA sequence: TGTGCCAGCAGTGCCTTTCCGGGACAGGGAGATGAAACTGAAGCTTTCTTT. Protein sequence: CASSAFPGQGDETEAFF.

The chain carries TRBV27 and TRBJ2-7; D is unresolved. Germline CDR1 MNHEY, CDR2 SMNVEV (reference sequence). Trimming took off 4 bases at V and 3 bases at J, with 10 bases between the two ends. The length of the CDR3 is 13 residues. CDR3 sequence reads: CASSYNKLYEQYF. The CDR3 nucleotides read TGTGCCAGCAGTTATAACAAGCTCTACGAGCAGTACTTC.

The chain recombines TRBV11-2 with TRBJ1-1; D may be TRBD1 (5 bases). The CDR3 extends over 14 amino acids. Germline CDR1 is SGHAT and CDR2 is FQNNGV. V was pared by 5 bases and J by 0 bases, with 10 bases between. CDR3 bases: TGTGCCAGCAGCCGCCGGGGCATGAACACTGAAGCTTTCTTT. As protein: CASSRRGMNTEAFF. Full variable domain (outside the CDR3, taken from reference TRBV11-2 and TRBJ1-1): EAGVAQSPRYKIIEKRQSVAFWCNPISGHATLYWYQQILGQGPKLLIQFQNNGVVDDSQLPKDRFSAERLKGVDSTLKIQPAKLEDSAVYLCASSRRGMNTEAFFGQGTRLTVV.

This clonotype was observed a few times. The gene calls are TRBV29-1 and TRBJ2-5; 15 bases fit TRBD2. With V trimmed by 6 bases and J by 2 bases, 4 bases remained unmatched. The CDR3 covers 15 residues. Germline V CDR1 and CDR2: SQVTM, ANQGSEA. In DNA form, the CDR3 reads TGCAGCGTAAGAGGGACTAGCGGGGGGCAAGAGACCCAGTACTTC. Encoded protein: CSVRGTSGGQETQYF. The variable domain in full, completed from reference TRBV29-1 and TRBJ2-5, reads SAVISQKPSRDICQRGTSLTIQCQVDSQVTMMFWYRQQPGQSLTLIATANQGSEATYESGFVIDKFPISRPNLTFSTLTVSNMSPEDSSIYLCSVRGTSGGQETQYFGPGTRLLVL.

This clonotype appeared a few times. CDR3 region: CASSFSVSDTGELFF. The CDR3 DNA is TGTGCCAGCAGCTTTAGCGTATCGGACACCGGGGAGCTGTTTTTT. The chain has TRBV5-4 and TRBJ2-2, with a possible D match to TRBD2 (5 bases). Germline values: CDR1 SGHNT, CDR2 YYREEE (reference sequence). The CDR3 has 15 amino acids. The V end was cut by 2 bases, the J end by 3 bases, with 11 bases between.

In its sample, this clonotype was seen a few times. This chain uses TRBV20-1 with TRBJ1-1; no clear D gene. CDR3 length: 12 amino acids. Germline values: CDR1 DFQATT, CDR2 SNEGSKA (reference sequence). Trimming removed 3 bases from V and 7 bases from J, with 12 bases in between. The CDR3 sequence: CSASRSSFEAFF. DNA for the CDR3: TGCAGTGCTAGTCGCAGTAGTTTTGAAGCTTTCTTT.

This clonotype was counted many times. V usage is TRBV20-1 and J usage is TRBJ2-7; D might be TRBD2 (6 bases). This CDR3 contains 10 residues. CDR1 and CDR2 from the germline V gene are DFQATT and SNEGSKA (reference sequence). The CDR3 region is CTPSGDEQYV. CDR3 DNA sequence: TGCACCCCTTCGGGGGACGAGCAGTACGTC.

This chain connects TRBV5-1 to TRBJ2-1; D not resolved. Germline V CDR1 and CDR2: SGHRS, YFSETQ. V was clipped by 0 bases and J by 4 bases, with 8 bases between them. The CDR3 spans 14 residues. CDR3 nucleotides: TGCGCCAGCAGCTTGGATAACTTTTACAATGAGCAGTTCTTC. Translating it yields CASSLDNFYNEQFF.

This clonotype was recorded only once. The chain links TRBV24-1 to TRBJ2-3; 8 positions agree with TRBD1. Germline CDR1 reads KGHDR; CDR2 reads SFDVKD. With 4 bases clipped from V and 5 bases from J, the junction kept 10 bases outside the gene matches. CDR3 size: 16 residues. In nucleotides, the CDR3 is TGTGCCACCAGTGAGGCAGGGGGCGCTTATAGAGATACGCAGTATTTT. This gives the protein CATSEAGGAYRDTQYF.

The V call is TRBV20-1, the J call TRBJ1-1; tentative D call: TRBD1 (6 bases). The germline CDR1 and CDR2 sequences are DFQATT and SNEGSKA (reference sequence). Trimming pared 8 bases from V and 2 bases from J, leaving 18 bases between. This CDR3 has 14 amino acids. The CDR3 coding sequence is TGCAGTCCTTACTCTAGACAGGTCAACACTGAAGCTTTCTTT. Its protein is CSPYSRQVNTEAFF.

In this sample, this clonotype turned up a few times. V gene TRBV10-3 combines with J gene TRBJ2-1; a weak D match, TRBD2 (6 bases). The V end lost 0 bases, the J end lost 6 bases, and 9 bases lay between the germline ends. CDR3 length: 14 amino acids. Germline lookup yields CDR1 ENHRY and CDR2 SYGVKD. The CDR3 reads CAISESEGFNEQFF. As DNA, the CDR3 is TGTGCCATCAGTGAGTCGGAGGGCTTCAATGAGCAGTTCTTC.

The count of this clonotype is one. The chain links TRBV7-9 to TRBJ1-2, with 8 bases that match TRBD1. The CDR3 is 16 residues long. The germline V gene encodes CDR1 SEHNR and CDR2 FQNEAQ (reference sequence). J gave up 5 bases and V 5 bases, and 13 bases lay outside the gene matches. The CDR3 nucleotides read TGTGCCAGCAGCACCTCCGGACAGGGAAGATCGTATGGCTACACCTTC. Translation gives CASSTSGQGRSYGYTF.